This section outlines one TCR beta chain sequence together with its context. The data derive from a study of control samples from healthy donors and cancer patients. Germline CDR1 MDHEN, CDR2 SYDVKM. V lost 1 base to trimming and J lost 1 base; unmatched junction nucleotides: 7. The CDR3 covers 18 residues. Sequencing was performed with immunoSEQ multiplex PCR; in TCRdb, only in-frame clones are kept and a portion is missing. The table has 79,000 or so clones, about 89% seen once; the top ten hold roughly a tenth. The sequenced sample consisted of PBMCs. This clonotype was obtained from a woman aged 50 to 60 with colorectal cancer. This chain joins TRBV28 and TRBJ2-2, with 9 bases identical to TRBD2. CDR3 residues: CASSLSASGDQNTGELFF. As DNA, the CDR3 is TGTGCCAGCAGTTTATCAGCTAGCGGGGACCAGAACACCGGGGAGCTGTTTTTT.